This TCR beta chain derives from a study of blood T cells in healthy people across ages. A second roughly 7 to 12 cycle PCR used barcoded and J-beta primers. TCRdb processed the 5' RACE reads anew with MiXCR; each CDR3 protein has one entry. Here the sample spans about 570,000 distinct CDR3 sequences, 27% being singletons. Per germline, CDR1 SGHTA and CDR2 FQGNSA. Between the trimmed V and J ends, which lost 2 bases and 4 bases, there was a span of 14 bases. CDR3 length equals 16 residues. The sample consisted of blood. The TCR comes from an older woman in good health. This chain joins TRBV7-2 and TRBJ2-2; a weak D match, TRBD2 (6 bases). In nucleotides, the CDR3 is TGTGCCAGCAGCTTACCCAAGACGACTAGCACCGGGGAGCTGTTTTTT. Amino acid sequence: CASSLPKTTSTGELFF.